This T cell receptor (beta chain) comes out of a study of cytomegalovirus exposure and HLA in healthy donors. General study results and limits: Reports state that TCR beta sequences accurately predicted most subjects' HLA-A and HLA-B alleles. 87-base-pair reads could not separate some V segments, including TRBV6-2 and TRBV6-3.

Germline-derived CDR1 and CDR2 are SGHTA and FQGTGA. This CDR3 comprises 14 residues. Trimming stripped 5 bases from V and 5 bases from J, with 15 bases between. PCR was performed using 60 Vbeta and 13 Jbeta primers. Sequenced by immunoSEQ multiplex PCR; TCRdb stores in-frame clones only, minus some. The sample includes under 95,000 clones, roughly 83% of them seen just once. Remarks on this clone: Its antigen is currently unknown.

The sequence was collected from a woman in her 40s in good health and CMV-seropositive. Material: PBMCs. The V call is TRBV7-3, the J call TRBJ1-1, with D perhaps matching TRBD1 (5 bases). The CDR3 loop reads CASSPVGGRTEAFF. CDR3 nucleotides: TGTGCCAGCAGCCCTGTGGGGGGTCGGACTGAAGCTTTCTTT.